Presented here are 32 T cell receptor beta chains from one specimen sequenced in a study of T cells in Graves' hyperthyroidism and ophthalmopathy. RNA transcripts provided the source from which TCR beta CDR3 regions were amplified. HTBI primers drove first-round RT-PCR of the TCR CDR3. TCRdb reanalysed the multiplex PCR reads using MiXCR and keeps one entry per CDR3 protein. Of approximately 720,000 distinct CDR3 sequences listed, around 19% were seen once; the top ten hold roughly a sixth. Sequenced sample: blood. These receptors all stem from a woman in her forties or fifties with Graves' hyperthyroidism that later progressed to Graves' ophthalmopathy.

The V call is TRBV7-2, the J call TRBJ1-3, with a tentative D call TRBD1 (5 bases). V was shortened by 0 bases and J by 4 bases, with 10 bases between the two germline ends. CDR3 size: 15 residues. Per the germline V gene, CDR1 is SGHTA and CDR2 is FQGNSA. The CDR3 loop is CASSLASGKGNTIYF. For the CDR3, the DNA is TGTGCCAGCAGCTTAGCGTCAGGGAAAGGAAACACCATATATTTT.

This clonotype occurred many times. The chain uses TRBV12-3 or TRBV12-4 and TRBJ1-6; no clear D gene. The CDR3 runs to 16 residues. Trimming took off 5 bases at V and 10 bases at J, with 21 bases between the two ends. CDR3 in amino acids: CASSPPEPGLRSPLHF. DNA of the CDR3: TGTGCCAGCAGTCCCCCGGAGCCAGGTTTAAGATCACCCCTCCACTTT.

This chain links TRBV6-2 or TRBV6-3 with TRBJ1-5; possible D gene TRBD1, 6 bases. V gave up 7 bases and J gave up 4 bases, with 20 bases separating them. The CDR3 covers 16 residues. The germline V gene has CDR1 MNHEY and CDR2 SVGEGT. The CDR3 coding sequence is TGTGCCAGCACTAACCTCCCCGGGAGGGGGAATCAGCCCCAGCATTTT. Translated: CASTNLPGRGNQPQHF.

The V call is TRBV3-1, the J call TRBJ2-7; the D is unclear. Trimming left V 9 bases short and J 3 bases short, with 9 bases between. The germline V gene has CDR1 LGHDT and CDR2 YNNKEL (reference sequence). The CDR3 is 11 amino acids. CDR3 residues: CASGRVYEQYF. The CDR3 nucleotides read TGTGCCAGTGGACGGGTCTACGAGCAGTACTTC.

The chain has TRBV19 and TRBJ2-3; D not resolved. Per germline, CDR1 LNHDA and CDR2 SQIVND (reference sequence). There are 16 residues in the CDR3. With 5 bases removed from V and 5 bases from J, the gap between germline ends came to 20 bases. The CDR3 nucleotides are TGTGCCAGTAGTCCGCCCCCCTGGGCAGCTGAAGATACGCAGTATTTT. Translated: CASSPPPWAAEDTQYF.

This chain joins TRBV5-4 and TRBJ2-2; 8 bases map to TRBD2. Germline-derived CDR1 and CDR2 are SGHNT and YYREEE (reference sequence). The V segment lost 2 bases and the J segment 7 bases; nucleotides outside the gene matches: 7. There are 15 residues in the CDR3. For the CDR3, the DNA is TGTGCCAGCAGCTTCTTTGGACTAGCTGTCGGGGAGCTGTTTTTT. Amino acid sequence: CASSFFGLAVGELFF.

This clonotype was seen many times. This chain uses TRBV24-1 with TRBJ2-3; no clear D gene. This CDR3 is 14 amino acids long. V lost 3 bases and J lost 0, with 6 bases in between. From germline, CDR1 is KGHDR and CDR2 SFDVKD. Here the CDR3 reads CATSDRVSTDTQYF. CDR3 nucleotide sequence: TGTGCCACCAGTGATCGAGTGAGCACAGATACGCAGTATTTT.

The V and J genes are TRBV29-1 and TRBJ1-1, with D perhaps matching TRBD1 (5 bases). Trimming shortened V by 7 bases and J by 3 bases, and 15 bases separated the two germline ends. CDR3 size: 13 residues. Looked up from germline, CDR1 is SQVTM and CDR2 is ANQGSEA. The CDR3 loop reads CSASYDSYTEAFF. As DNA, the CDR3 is TGCAGCGCCTCTTATGACAGCTACACTGAAGCTTTCTTT. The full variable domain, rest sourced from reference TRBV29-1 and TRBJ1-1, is SAVISQKPSRDICQRGTSLTIQCQVDSQVTMMFWYRQQPGQSLTLIATANQGSEATYESGFVIDKFPISRPNLTFSTLTVSNMSPEDSSIYLCSASYDSYTEAFFGQGTRLTVV.

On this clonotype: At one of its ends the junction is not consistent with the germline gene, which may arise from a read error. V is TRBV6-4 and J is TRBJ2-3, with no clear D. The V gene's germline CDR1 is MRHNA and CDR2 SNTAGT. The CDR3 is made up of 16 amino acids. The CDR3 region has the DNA TGTGCCAGCAGTTACTCGACACCGATCTTCACAGATACGCAGTATTTT. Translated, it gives CASSYSTPIFTDTQYF.

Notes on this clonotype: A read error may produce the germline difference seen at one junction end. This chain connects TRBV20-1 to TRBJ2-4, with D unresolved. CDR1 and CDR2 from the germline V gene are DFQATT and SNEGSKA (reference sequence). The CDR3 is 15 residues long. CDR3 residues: CSAPGPRWAKNIQHF. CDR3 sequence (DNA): TGCAGTGCTCCCGGACCTAGGTGGGCCAAAAACATTCAGCACTTC.

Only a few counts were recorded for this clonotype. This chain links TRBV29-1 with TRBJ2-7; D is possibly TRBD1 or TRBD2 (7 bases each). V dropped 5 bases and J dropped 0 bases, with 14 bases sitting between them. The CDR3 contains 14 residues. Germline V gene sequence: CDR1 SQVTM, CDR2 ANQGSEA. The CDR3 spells CSVRGDRSSYEQYF. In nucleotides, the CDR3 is TGCAGCGTTCGGGGGGACAGAAGCTCCTACGAGCAGTACTTC.

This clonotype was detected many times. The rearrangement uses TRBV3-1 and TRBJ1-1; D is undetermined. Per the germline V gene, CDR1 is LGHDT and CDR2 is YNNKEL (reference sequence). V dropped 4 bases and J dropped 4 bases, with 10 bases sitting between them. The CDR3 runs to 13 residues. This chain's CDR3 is CASSPRRSTEAFF. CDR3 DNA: TGTGCCAGCAGCCCCCGAAGGAGCACTGAAGCTTTCTTT.

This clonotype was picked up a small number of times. CDR3 amino acids: CASTLQVYSNQPQHF. CDR3 bases: TGTGCCAGCACTCTACAGGTCTATAGCAATCAGCCCCAGCATTTT. The chain is built from TRBV2 and TRBJ1-5; D perhaps matches TRBD1 (5 bases). V shed 7 bases and J shed 0 bases, with 13 bases lying between them. CDR1 and CDR2 (germline): SNHLY, FYNNEI. The CDR3 spans 15 residues.

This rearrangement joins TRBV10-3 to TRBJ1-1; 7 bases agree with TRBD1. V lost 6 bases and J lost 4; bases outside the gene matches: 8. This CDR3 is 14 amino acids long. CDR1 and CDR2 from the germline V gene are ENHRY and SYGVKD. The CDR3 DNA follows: TGTGCCATCAGCTATACAGGGGAGGGCACTGAAGCTTTCTTT. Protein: CAISYTGEGTEAFF.

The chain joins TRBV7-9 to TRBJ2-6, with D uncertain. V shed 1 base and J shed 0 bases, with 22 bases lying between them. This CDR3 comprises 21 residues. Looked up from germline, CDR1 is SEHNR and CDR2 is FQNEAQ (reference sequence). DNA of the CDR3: TGTGCCAGCAGCTTAGTCTTCGGTCTAGATCTTTTCCGCTCTGGGGCCAACGTCCTGACTTTC. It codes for CASSLVFGLDLFRSGANVLTF.

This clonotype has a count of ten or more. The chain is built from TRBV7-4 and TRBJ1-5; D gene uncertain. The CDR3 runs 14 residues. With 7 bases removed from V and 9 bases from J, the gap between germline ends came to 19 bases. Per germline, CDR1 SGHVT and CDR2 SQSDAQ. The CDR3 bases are TGTGCCAGCATCCCGAGGGATGTTCTCCGGCCCCAGCATTTT. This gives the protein CASIPRDVLRPQHF.

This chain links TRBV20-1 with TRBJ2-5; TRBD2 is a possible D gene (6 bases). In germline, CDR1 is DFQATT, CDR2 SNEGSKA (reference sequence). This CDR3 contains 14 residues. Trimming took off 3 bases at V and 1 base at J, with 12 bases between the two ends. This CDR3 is CSASNVGGQETQYF. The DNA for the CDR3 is TGCAGTGCTAGCAACGTGGGGGGCCAAGAGACCCAGTACTTC.

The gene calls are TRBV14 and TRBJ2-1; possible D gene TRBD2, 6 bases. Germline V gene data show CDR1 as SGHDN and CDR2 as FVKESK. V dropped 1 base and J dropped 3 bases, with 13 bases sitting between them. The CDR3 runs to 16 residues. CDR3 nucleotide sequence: TGTGCCAGCAGCCAAGTCGGGGCCGGGGGCTACAATGAGCAGTTCTTC. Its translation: CASSQVGAGGYNEQFF.

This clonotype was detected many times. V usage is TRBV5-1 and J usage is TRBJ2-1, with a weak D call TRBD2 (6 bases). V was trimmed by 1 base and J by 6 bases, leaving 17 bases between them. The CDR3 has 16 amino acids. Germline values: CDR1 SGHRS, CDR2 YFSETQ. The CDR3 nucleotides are TGCGCCAGCAGCTTGCCCCCCAGGTCCGGGAGCAATGAGCAGTTCTTC. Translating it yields CASSLPPRSGSNEQFF.

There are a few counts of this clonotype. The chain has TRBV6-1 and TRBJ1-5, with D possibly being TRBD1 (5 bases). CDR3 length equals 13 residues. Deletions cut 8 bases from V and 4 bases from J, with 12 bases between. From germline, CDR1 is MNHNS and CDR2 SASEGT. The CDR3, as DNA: TGTGCCAGCTGGCAGGGTGGTAATCAGCCCCAGCATTTT. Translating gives CASWQGGNQPQHF.

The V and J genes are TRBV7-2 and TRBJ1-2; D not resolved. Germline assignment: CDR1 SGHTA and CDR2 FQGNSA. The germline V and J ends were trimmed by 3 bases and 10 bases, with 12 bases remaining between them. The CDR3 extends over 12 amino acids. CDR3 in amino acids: CASSFKDVAYTF. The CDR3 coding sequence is TGTGCCAGCAGCTTTAAGGACGTCGCCTACACCTTC. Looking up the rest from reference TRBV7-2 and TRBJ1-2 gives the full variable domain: GAGVSQSPSNKVTEKGKDVELRCDPISGHTALYWYRQSLGQGLEFLIYFQGNSAPDKSGLPSDRFSAERTGGSVSTLTIQRTQQEDSAVYLCASSFKDVAYTFGSGTRLTVV.

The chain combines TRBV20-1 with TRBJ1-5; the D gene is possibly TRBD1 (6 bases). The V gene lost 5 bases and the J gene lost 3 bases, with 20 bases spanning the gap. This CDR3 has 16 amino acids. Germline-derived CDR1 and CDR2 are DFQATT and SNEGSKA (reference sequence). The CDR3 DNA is TGCAGTGCTGAGGACGTACAGGGCAAGGACAATCAGCCCCAGCATTTT. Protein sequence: CSAEDVQGKDNQPQHF.

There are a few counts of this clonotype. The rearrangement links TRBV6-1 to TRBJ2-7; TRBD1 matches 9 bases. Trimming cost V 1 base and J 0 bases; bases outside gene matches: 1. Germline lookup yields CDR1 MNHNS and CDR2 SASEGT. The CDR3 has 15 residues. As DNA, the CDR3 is TGTGCCAGCAGTGAAGGGACAGGGGTCTCCTACGAGCAGTACTTC. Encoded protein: CASSEGTGVSYEQYF.

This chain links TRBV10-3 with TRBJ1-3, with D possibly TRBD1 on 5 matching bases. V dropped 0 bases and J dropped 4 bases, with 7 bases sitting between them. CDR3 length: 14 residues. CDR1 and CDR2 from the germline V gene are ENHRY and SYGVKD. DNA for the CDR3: TGTGCCATCAGTGAGTCCAGGGACGGAAACACCATATATTTT. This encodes CAISESRDGNTIYF.

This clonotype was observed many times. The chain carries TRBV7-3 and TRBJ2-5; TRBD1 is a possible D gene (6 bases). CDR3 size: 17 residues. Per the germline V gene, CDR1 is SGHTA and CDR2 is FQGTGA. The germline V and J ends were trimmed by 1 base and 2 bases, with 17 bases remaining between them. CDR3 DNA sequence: TGTGCCAGCAGCTTAATGCCTTTGACAGGTCTGCAAGAGACCCAGTACTTC. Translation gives CASSLMPLTGLQETQYF.

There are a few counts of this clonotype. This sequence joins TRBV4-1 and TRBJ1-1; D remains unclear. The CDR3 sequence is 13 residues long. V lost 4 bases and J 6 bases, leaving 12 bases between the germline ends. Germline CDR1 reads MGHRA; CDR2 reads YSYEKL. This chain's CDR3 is CASSPGPRPEAFF. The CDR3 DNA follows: TGCGCCAGCAGCCCCGGGCCACGGCCTGAAGCTTTCTTT.

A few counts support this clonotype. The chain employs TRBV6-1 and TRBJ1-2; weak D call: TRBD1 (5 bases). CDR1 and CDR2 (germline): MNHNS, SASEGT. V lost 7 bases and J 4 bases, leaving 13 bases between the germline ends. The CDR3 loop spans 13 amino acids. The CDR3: CASTLRGAYGYTF. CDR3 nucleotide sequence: TGTGCCAGCACGTTAAGAGGGGCCTATGGCTACACCTTC.

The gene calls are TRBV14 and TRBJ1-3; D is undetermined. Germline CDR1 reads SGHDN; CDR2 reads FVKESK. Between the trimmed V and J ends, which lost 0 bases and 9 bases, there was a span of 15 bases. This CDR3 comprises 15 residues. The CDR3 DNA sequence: TGTGCCAGCAGCCAAGATGCGGCCACGCGAACCACCATATATTTT. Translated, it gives CASSQDAATRTTIYF.

The CDR3 bases are TGCAGTGCCTTGCGACCCTCCGGCTCTGGAAACACCATATATTTT. Residues: CSALRPSGSGNTIYF. The chain uses TRBV20-1 and TRBJ1-3, with D hard to call. Between the trimmed V and J ends, which lost 6 bases and 0 bases, there was a span of 15 bases. CDR1 and CDR2 from the germline V gene are DFQATT and SNEGSKA (reference sequence). The CDR3 has 15 residues.

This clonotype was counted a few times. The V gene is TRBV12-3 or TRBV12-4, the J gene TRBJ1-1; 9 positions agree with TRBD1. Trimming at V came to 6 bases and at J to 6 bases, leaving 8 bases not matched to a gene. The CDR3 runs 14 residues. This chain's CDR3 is CASSTGTGIPEAFF. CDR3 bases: TGTGCCAGCAGCACCGGGACAGGGATCCCTGAAGCTTTCTTT.

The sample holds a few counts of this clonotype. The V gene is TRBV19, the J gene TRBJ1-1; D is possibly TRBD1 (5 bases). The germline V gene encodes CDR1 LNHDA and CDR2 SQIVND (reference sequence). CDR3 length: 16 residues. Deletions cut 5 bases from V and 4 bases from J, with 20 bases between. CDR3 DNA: TGTGCCAGTAGTCCGACACCTTCGTGGGGACCCACTGAAGCTTTCTTT. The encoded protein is CASSPTPSWGPTEAFF.

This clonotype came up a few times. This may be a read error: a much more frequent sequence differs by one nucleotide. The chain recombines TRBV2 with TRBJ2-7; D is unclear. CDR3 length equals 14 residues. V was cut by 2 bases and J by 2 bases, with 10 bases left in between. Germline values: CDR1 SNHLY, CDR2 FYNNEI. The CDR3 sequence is CASSETESPYEQYF. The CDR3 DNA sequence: TGTGCCAGCAGTGAAACGGAAAGCCCCTACGAGCAGTACTTC.